This TCR beta chain derives from a study of blood T cell repertoires in COVID-19. Looking at the study overall: Acute-phase and convalescent COVID-19 samples originated in the United States, Italy and Spain.

Libraries were prepared by immunoSEQ multiplex PCR; TCRdb keeps only in-frame clonotypes and omits some of them. The sample lists roughly 250,000 clones, 75% to 85% occurring once. The CDR3 is 14 amino acids. Trimming removed 5 bases from V and 9 bases from J, with 17 bases in between. Germline V gene lookup returns CDR1 LNHDA and CDR2 SQIVND (reference sequence). This TCR was recovered from a woman in her sixties with active or convalescent COVID-19. The chain links TRBV19 to TRBJ1-5, with D possibly being TRBD1 (5 bases). Material: peripheral blood. DNA for the CDR3: TGTGCCAGTAGTCCCAGCAGGGAAGGGCTGCCCCAGCATTTT. Translation: CASSPSREGLPQHF. The full variable domain, completed using reference TRBV19 and TRBJ1-5, is DGGITQSPKYLFRKEGQNVTLSCEQNLNHDAMYWYRQDPGQGLRLIYYSQIVNDFQKGDIAEGYSVSREKKESFPLTVTSAQKNPTAFYLCASSPSREGLPQHFGDGTRLSIL.